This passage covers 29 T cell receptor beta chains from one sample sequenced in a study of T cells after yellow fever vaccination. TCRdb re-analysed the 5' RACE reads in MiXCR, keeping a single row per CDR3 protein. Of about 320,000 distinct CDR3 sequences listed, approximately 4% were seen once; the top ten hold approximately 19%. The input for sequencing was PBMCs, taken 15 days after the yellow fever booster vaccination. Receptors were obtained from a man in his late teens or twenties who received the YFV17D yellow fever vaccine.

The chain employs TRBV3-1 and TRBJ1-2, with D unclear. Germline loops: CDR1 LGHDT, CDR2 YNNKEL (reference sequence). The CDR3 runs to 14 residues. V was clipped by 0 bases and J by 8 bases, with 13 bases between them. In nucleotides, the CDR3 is TGTGCCAGCAGCCAAGATCTGCTGACTCGAGGCTACACCTTC. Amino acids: CASSQDLLTRGYTF.

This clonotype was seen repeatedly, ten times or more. This CDR3 reads CASSDLDEDTQYF. The CDR3 nucleotides are TGTGCCAGCAGCGACCTAGATGAGGATACGCAGTATTTT. V gene TRBV7-9 combines with J gene TRBJ2-3; D is unclear. V was shortened by 5 bases and J by 6 bases, with 12 bases between the two germline ends. Germline V gene data show CDR1 as SEHNR and CDR2 as FQNEAQ (reference sequence). The CDR3 covers 13 residues.

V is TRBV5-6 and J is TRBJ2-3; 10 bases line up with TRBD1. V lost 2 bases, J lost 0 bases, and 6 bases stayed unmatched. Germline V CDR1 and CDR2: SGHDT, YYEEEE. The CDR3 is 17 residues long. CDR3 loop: CASSFGDRGSSTDTQYF. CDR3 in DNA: TGTGCCAGCAGCTTCGGGGACAGGGGCAGTAGCACAGATACGCAGTATTTT.

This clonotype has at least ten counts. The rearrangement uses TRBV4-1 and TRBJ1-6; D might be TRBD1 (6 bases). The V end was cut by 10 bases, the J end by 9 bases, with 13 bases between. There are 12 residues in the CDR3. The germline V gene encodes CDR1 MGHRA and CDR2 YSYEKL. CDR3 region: CATRGRSSPLHF. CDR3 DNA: TGCGCCACCAGGGGCAGATCTTCACCCCTCCACTTT.

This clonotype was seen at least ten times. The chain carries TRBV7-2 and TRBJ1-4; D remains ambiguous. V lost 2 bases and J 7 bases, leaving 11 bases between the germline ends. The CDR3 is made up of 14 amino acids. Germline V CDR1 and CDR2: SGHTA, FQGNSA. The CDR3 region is CASSLSNSGEKLFF. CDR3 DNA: TGTGCCAGCAGCTTATCGAATTCTGGTGAAAAACTGTTTTTT.

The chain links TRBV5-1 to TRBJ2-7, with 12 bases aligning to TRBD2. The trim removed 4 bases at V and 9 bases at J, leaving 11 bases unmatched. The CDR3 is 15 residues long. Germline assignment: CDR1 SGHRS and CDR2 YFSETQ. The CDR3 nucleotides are TGCGCCAGCAGCCGTCGGACTAGCGGGGAATTCGGGCAGTACTTC. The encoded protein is CASSRRTSGEFGQYF.

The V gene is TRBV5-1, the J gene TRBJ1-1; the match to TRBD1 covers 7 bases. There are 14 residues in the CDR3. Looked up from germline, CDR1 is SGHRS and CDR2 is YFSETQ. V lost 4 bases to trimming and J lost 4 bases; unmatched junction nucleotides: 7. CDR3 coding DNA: TGCGCCAGCAGCACCCAACAGGGGACCACTGAAGCTTTCTTT. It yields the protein CASSTQQGTTEAFF.

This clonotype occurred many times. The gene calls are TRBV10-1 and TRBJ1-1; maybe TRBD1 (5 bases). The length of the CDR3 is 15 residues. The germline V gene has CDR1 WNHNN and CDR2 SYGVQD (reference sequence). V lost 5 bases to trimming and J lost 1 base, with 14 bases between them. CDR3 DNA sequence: TGCGCCAGCAGTTCGTCAGGGTCATCGAACACTGAAGCTTTCTTT. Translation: CASSSSGSSNTEAFF.

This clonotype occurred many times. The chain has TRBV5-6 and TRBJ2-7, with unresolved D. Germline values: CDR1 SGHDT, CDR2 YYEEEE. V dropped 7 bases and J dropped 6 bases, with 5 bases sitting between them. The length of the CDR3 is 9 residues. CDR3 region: CASRPEQYV. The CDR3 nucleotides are TGTGCCAGCCGACCCGAGCAGTACGTC.

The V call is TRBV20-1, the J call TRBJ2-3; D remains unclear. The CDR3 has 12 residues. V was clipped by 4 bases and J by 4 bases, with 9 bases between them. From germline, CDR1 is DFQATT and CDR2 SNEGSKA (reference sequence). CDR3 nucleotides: TGCAGTGCTATCAATAGGGCAGATACGCAGTATTTT. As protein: CSAINRADTQYF.

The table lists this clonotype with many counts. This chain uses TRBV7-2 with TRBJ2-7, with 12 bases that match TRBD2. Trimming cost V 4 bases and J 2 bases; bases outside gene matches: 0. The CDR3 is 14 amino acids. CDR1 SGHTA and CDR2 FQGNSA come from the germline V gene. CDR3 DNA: TGTGCCAGCAGCTCTAGCGGGGGGGCCTACGAGCAGTACTTC. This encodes CASSSSGGAYEQYF.

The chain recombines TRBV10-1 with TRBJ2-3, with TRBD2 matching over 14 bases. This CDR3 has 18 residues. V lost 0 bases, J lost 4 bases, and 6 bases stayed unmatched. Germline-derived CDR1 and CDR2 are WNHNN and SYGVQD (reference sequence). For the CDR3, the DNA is TGCGCCAGCAGTGAGTCGGGCCGACTAGCGGGGGGGCCAGATACGCAGTATTTT. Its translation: CASSESGRLAGGPDTQYF.

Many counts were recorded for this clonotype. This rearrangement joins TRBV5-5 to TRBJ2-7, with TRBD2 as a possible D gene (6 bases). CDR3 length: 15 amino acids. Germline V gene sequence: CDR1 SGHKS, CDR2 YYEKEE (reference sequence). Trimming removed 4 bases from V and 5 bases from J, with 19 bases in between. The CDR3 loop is CASSTTVSGDDEQYF. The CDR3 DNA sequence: TGTGCCAGCAGCACAACCGTTTCGGGGGACGACGAGCAGTACTTC.

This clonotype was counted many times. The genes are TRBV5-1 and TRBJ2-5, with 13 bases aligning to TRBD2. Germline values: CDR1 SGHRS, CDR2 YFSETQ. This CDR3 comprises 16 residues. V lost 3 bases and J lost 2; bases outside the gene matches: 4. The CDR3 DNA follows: TGCGCCAGCAGCTGGACTAGCGGGGGACCTCAAGAGACCCAGTACTTC. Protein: CASSWTSGGPQETQYF.

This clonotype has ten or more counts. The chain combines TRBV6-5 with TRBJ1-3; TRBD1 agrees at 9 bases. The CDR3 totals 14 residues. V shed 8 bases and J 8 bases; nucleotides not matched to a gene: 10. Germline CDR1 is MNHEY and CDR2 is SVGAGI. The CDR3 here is CASLDRDREDTIYF. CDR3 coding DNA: TGTGCCAGCCTTGATCGGGACAGGGAAGACACCATATATTTT.

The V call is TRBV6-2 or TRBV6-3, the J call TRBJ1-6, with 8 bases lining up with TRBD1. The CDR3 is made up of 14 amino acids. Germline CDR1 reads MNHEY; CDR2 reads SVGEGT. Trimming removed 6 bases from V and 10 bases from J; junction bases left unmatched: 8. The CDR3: CASSWTGPNSPLHF. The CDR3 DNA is TGTGCCAGCAGCTGGACAGGGCCAAACTCACCCCTCCACTTT.

The CDR3 DNA reads as TGTGCCAGCAACTGGGGGGAGGGATTCTTGAATGAAGCTTTCTTT. It codes for CASNWGEGFLNEAFF. The V call is TRBV21-1, the J call TRBJ1-1. TRBV21-1 is a listed pseudogene. This CDR3 comprises 15 residues.

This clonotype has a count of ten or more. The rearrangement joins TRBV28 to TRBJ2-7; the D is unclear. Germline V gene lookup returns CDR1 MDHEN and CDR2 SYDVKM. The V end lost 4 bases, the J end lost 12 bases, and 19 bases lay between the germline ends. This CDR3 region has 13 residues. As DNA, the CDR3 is TGTGCCAGCAGTTCACGGGTCCTAGGAAGACTGTACGTC. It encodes CASSSRVLGRLYV.

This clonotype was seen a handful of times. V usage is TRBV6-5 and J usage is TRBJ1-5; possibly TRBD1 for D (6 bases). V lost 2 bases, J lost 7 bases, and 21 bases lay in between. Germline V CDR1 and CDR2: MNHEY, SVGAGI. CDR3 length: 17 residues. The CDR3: CASSYANPLGGRQPQHF. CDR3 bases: TGTGCCAGCAGTTACGCGAACCCTTTAGGGGGGAGGCAGCCCCAGCATTTT.

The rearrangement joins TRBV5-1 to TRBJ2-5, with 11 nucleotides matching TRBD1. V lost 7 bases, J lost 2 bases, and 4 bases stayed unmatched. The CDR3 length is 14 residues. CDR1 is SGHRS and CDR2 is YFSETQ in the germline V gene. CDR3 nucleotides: TGCGCCAGCGGGACAGGGGGAGATCAAGAGACCCAGTACTTC. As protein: CASGTGGDQETQYF.

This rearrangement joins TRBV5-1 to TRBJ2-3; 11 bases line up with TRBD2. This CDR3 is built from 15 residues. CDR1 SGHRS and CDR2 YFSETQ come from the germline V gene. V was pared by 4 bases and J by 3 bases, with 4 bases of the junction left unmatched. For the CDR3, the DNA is TGCGCCAGCAGCCGATCTAGCGGGGGGACAGATACGCAGTATTTT. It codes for CASSRSSGGTDTQYF.

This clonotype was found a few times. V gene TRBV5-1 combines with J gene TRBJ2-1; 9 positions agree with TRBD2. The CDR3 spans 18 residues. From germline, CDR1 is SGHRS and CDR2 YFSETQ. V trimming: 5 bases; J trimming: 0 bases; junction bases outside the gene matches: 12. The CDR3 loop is CASRPPVSGGSSYNEQFF. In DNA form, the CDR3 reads TGCGCCAGCAGGCCCCCCGTTAGCGGGGGAAGCTCCTACAATGAGCAGTTCTTC. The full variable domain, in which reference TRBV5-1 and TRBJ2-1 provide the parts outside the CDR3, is KAGVTQTPRYLIKTRGQQVTLSCSPISGHRSVSWYQQTPGQGLQFLFEYFSETQRNKGNFPGRFSGRQFSNSRSEMNVSTLELGDSALYLCASRPPVSGGSSYNEQFFGPGTRLTVL.

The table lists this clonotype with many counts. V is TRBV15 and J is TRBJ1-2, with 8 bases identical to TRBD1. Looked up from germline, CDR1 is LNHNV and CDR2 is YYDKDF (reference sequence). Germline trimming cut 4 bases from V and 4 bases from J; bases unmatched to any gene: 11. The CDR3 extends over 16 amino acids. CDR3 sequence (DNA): TGTGCCACCAGCACGCGGACAGGGTCTACGGGCTATGGCTACACCTTC. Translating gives CATSTRTGSTGYGYTF.

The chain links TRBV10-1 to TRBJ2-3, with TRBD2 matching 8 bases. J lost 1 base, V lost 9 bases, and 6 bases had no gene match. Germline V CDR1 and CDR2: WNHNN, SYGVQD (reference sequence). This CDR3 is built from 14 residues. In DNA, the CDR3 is TGCGCCAGTACTGCCGGGGGGGGCACAGATACGCAGTATTTT. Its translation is CASTAGGGTDTQYF.

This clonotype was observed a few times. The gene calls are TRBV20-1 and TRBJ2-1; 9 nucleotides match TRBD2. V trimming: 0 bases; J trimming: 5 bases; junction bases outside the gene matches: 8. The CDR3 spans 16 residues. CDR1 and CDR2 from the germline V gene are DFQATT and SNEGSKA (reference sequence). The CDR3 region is CSARDGERGADNEQFF. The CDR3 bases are TGCAGTGCTAGAGATGGAGAGCGGGGGGCCGACAATGAGCAGTTCTTC.

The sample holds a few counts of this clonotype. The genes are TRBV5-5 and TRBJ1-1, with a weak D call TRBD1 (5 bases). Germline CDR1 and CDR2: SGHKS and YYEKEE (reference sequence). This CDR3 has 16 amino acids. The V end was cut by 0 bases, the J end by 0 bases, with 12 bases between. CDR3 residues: CASSLDLGTVNTEAFF. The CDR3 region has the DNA TGTGCCAGCAGCTTGGACCTCGGGACTGTGAACACTGAAGCTTTCTTT.

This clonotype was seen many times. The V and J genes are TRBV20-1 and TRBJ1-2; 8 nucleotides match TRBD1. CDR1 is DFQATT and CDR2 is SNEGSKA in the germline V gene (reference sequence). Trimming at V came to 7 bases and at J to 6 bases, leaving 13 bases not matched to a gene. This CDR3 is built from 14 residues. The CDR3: CSGINPRGRDGYTF. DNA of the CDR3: TGCAGTGGGATTAACCCCAGGGGGCGCGATGGCTACACCTTC.

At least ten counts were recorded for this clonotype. Written as DNA, the CDR3 is TGTGCCAGCAGCCCCCTTACGGGACCCTCAGACATTCAGTACTTC. Its protein product is CASSPLTGPSDIQYF. This rearrangement joins TRBV7-2 to TRBJ2-4; D may be TRBD1 or TRBD2 (5 bases each). CDR1 is SGHTA and CDR2 is FQGNSA in the germline V gene. The CDR3 is 15 residues long. V was shortened by 5 bases and J by 8 bases, with 19 bases between the two germline ends.

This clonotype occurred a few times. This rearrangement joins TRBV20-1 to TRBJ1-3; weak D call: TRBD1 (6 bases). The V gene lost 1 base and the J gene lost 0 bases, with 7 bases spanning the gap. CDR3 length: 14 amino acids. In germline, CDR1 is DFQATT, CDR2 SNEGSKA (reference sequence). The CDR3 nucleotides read TGCAGTGCTAGAGGGACAGACTCTGGAAACACCATATATTTT. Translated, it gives CSARGTDSGNTIYF.